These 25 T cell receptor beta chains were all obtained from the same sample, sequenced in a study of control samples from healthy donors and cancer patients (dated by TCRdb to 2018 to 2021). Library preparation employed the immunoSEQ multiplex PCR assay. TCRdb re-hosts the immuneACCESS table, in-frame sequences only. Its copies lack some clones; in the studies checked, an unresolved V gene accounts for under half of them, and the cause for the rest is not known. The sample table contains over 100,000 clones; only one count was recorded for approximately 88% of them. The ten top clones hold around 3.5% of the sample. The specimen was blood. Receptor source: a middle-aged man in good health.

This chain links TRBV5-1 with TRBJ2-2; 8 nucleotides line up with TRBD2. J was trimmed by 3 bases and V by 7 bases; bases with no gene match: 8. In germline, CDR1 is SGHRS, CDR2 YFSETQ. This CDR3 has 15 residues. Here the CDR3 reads CASQGGGTYTGELFF. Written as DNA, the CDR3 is TGCGCCAGCCAAGGCGGGGGGACCTACACCGGGGAGCTGTTTTTT.

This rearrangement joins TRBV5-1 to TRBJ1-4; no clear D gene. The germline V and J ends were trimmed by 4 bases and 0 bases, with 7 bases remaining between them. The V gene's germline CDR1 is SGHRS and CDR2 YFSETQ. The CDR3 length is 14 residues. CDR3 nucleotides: TGCGCCAGCAGCCTCGGACCAACTAATGAAAAACTGTTTTTT. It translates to CASSLGPTNEKLFF. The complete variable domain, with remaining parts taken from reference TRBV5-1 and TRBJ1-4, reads KAGVTQTPRYLIKTRGQQVTLSCSPISGHRSVSWYQQTPGQGLQFLFEYFSETQRNKGNFPGRFSGRQFSNSRSEMNVSTLELGDSALYLCASSLGPTNEKLFFGSGTQLSVL.

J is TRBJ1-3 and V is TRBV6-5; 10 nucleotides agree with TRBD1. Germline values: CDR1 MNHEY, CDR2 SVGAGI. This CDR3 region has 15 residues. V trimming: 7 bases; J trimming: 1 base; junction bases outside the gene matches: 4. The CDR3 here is CASTQGQGSGNTIYF. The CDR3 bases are TGTGCCAGCACCCAGGGACAGGGGTCTGGAAACACCATATATTTT.

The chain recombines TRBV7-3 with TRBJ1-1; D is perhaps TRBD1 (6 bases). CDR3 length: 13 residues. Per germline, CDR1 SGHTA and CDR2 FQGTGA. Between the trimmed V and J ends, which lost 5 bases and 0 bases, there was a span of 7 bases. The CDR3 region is CASSQGMNTEAFF. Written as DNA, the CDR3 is TGTGCCAGCAGCCAGGGGATGAACACTGAAGCTTTCTTT.

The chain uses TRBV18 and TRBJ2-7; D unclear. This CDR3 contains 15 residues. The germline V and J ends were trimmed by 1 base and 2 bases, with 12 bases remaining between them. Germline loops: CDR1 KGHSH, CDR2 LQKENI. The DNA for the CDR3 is TGTGCCAGCTCACCACGGGTTAGTGATACCTACGAGCAGTACTTC. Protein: CASSPRVSDTYEQYF.

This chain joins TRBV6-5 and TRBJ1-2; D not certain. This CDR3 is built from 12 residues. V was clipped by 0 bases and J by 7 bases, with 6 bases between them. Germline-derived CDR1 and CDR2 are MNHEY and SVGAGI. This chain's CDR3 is CASSYSNGGYTF. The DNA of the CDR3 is TGTGCCAGCAGTTACTCGAACGGTGGCTACACCTTC.

The CDR3 sequence is CASSQDSGFWGAEAFF. As DNA, the CDR3 is TGCGCCAGCAGCCAAGATAGCGGGTTTTGGGGCGCTGAAGCTTTCTTT. The chain uses TRBV4-1 and TRBJ1-1; perhaps TRBD1 as D (5 bases). V lost 0 bases and J 6 bases, leaving 17 bases between the germline ends. CDR3 length equals 16 residues. The germline V gene encodes CDR1 MGHRA and CDR2 YSYEKL.

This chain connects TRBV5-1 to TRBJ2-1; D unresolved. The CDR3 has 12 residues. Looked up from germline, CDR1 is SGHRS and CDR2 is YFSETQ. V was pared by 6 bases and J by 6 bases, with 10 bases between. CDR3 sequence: CASKSATNEQFF. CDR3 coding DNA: TGCGCCAGCAAGAGTGCGACCAATGAGCAGTTCTTC.

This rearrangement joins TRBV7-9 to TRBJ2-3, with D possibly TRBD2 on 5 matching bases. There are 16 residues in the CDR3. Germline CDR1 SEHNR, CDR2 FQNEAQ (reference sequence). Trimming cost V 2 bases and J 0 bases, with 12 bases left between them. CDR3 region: CASSLSDYTSTDTQYF. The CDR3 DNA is TGTGCCAGCAGCTTATCCGACTACACTAGCACAGATACGCAGTATTTT.

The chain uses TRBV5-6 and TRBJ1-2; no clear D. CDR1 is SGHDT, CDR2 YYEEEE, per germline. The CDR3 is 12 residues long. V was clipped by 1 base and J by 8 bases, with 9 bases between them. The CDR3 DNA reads TGTGCCAGCAGCTTGTCTGGCGACGGCTACACCTTC. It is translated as CASSLSGDGYTF.

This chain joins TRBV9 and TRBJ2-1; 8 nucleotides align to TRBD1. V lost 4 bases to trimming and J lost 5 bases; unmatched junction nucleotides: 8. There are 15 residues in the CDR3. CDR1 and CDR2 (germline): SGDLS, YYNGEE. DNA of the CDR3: TGTGCCAGCAGCACTAGGACAGGGTTGGACAATGAGCAGTTCTTC. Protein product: CASSTRTGLDNEQFF.

The CDR3 nucleotides are TGCGCCAGCTCCAGGGGACAGGGGGTGTACGAGCAGTACTTC. It yields the protein CASSRGQGVYEQYF. The chain carries TRBV5-1 and TRBJ2-7; 11 nucleotides line up with TRBD1. Germline-derived CDR1 and CDR2 are SGHRS and YFSETQ. The CDR3 is 14 residues long. After removal of 7 bases from V and 4 bases from J, the junction contained 7 bases not matched to a gene.

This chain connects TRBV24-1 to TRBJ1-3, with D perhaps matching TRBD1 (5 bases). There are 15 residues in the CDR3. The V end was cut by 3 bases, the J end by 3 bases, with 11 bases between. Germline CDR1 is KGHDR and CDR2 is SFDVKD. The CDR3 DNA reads TGTGCCACCAGTGATCCCAGGGAAGTTGGAAACACCATATATTTT. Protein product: CATSDPREVGNTIYF.

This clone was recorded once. The CDR3 bases are TGCGCCAGCAGCTTGAACAGGGACCCGAACACTGAAGCTTTCTTT. Translated, it gives CASSLNRDPNTEAFF. The V call is TRBV5-1, the J call TRBJ1-1; possible D gene TRBD1, 6 bases. The germline V and J ends were trimmed by 1 base and 1 base, with 11 bases remaining between them. The CDR3 loop spans 15 amino acids. Germline-derived CDR1 and CDR2 are SGHRS and YFSETQ.

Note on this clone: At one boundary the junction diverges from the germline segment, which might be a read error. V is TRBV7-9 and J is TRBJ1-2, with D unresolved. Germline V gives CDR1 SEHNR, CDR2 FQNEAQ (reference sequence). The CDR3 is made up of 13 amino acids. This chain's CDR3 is CASSLWTNDGYTF. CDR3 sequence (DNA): TGTGCCAGCAGCTTATGGACTAACGATGGCTACACCTTC.

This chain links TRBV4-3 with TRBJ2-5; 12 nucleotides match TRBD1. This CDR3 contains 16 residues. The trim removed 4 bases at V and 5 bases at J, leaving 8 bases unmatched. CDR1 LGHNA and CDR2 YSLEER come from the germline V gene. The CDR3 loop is CASSLRGTGGGETQYF. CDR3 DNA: TGCGCCAGCAGCCTCCGGGGGACAGGGGGCGGGGAGACCCAGTACTTC.

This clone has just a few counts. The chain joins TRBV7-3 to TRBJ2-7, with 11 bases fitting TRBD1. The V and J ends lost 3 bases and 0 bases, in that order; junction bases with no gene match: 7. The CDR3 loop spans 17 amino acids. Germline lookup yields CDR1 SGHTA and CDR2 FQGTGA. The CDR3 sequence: CASSLGTGGLSSYEQYF. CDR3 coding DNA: TGTGCCAGCAGCTTGGGGACAGGGGGTTTGAGCTCCTACGAGCAGTACTTC.

The CDR3 loop reads CASGLDGPYEQYF. For the CDR3, the DNA is TGTGCTAGTGGTCTGGACGGTCCCTACGAGCAGTACTTC. The V gene is TRBV12-5, the J gene TRBJ2-7; no clear D. The V gene's germline CDR1 is LGHNT and CDR2 FRNRAP. This CDR3 region has 13 residues. V lost 5 bases and J lost 2, with 10 bases in between. Full variable domain (missing parts from reference TRBV12-5 and TRBJ2-7): DARVTQTPRHKVTEMGQEVTMRCQPILGHNTVFWYRQTMMQGLELLAYFRNRAPLDDSGMPKDRFSAEMPDATLATLKIQPSEPRDSAVYFCASGLDGPYEQYFGPGTRLTVT.

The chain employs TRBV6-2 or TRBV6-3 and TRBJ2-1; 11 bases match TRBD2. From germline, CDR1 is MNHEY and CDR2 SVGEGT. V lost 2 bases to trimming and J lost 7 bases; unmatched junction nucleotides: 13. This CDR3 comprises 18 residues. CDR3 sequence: CASSYALAGGAWGNEQFF. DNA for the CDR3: TGTGCCAGCAGTTACGCCCTAGCGGGGGGTGCATGGGGGAATGAGCAGTTCTTC.

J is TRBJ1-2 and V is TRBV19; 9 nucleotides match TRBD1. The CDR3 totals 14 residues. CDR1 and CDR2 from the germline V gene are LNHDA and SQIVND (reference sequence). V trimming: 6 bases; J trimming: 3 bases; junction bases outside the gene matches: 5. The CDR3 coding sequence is TGTGCCAGTAGGACAACAGGGGGCGACTATGGCTACACCTTC. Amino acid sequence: CASRTTGGDYGYTF.

The CDR3 nucleotides are TGTGCCACCAGCCTTCCGGTAAATGAGCAGTTCTTC. Protein product: CATSLPVNEQFF. The chain recombines TRBV15 with TRBJ2-1; D gene unclear. This CDR3 is built from 12 residues. CDR1 LNHNV and CDR2 YYDKDF come from the germline V gene (reference sequence). Trimming removed 5 bases at V and 7 bases at J, with 9 bases between. The full variable domain, in which reference TRBV15 and TRBJ2-1 provide the parts outside the CDR3, is DAMVIQNPRYQVTQFGKPVTLSCSQTLNHNVMYWYQQKSSQAPKLLFHYYDKDFNNEADTPDNFQSRRPNTSFCFLDIRSPGLGDTAMYLCATSLPVNEQFFGPGTRLTVL.

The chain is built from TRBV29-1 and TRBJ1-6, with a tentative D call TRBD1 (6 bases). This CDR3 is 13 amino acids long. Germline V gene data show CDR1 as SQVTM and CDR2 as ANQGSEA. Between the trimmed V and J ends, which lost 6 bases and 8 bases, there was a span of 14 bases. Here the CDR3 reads CSVLPNRDSPLHF. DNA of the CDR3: TGCAGCGTCCTTCCGAACAGGGATTCACCCCTCCACTTT. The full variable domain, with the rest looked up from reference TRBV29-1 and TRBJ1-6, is SAVISQKPSRDICQRGTSLTIQCQVDSQVTMMFWYRQQPGQSLTLIATANQGSEATYESGFVIDKFPISRPNLTFSTLTVSNMSPEDSSIYLCSVLPNRDSPLHFGNGTRLTVT.

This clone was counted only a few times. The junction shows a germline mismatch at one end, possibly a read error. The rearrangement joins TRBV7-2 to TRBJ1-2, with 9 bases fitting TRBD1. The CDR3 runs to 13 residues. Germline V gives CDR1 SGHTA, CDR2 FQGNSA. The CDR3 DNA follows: TGTGCCAGCAGCGTACCCGGGACAGGGTCCTACTCCTTC. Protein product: CASSVPGTGSYSF.

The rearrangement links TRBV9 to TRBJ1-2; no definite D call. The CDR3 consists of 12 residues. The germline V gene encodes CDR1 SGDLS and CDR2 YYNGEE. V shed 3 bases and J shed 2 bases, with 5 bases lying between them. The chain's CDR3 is CASSAENYGYTF. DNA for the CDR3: TGTGCCAGCAGCGCCGAAAACTATGGCTACACCTTC.

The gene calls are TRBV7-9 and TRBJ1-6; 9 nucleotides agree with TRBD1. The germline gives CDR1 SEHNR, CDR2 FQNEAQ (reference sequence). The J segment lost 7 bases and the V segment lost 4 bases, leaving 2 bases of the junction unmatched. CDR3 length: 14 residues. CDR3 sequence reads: CASSWTGENSPLHF. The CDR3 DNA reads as TGTGCCAGCAGCTGGACAGGGGAGAATTCACCCCTCCACTTT.